What follows are 21 T cell receptor beta chains derived from one specimen sequenced in a study of blood T cell dynamics during melanoma immunotherapy (dated by TCRdb to 2018 to 2021). Receptor amplification or capture employed the immunoSEQ multiplex PCR assay. What TCRdb holds here is the immuneACCESS table cut down to in-frame rearrangements. Part of the clones is not present; checked against another copy, under half of the missing clones reflect an unresolved V gene, and the others are unexplained. The sample data list 160 or so clones, and more than 80% of these were observed just once. Around 10% of the sample belongs to the ten largest clones. Read against the paper, the sample's time point label means: week 3, after first cycle of checkpoint inhibitor. The specimen comprised cell-free DNA from blood, sampled from a patient treated with checkpoint blockade. The cell subset or site label corresponds to: plasma cell-free DNA. These TCRs come from a human donor with melanoma.

The J gene is TRBJ2-1, the V gene TRBV9; D uncertain. Germline values: CDR1 SGDLS, CDR2 YYNGEE. V was pared by 2 bases and J by 9 bases, with 12 bases between. The CDR3 has 13 residues. This chain's CDR3 is CASSVQATAEQFF. For the CDR3, the DNA is TGTGCCAGCAGCGTGCAGGCCACGGCTGAGCAGTTCTTC.

The chain links TRBV7-9 to TRBJ2-1; 9 nucleotides match TRBD2. Trimming took 1 base from V and 2 from J; bases not matched to a gene: 6. Germline V gene sequence: CDR1 SEHNR, CDR2 FQNEAQ (reference sequence). The CDR3 covers 17 residues. The CDR3 sequence is CASSLVLLAGTYNEQFF. CDR3 in DNA: TGTGCCAGCAGCTTAGTACTCCTAGCGGGAACCTACAATGAGCAGTTCTTC.

The rearrangement uses TRBV7-2 and TRBJ2-1, with 9 nucleotides matching TRBD2. Germline lookup yields CDR1 SGHTA and CDR2 FQGNSA. This CDR3 comprises 15 residues. The V gene end was trimmed by 2 bases and the J gene end by 4 bases; junction bases not matched to a gene: 3. The CDR3 DNA reads as TGTGCCAGCAGCTTAACGGCGGGAGGGTACAATGAGCAGTTCTTC. This codes for CASSLTAGGYNEQFF.

This chain joins TRBV5-5 and TRBJ2-6; D may be TRBD1 (5 bases). CDR3 length: 13 residues. V lost 4 bases and J 6 bases, leaving 8 bases between the germline ends. Germline assignment: CDR1 SGHKS and CDR2 YYEKEE (reference sequence). The CDR3 loop is CASSRQSANVLTF. In DNA, the CDR3 is TGTGCCAGCAGCCGACAGTCGGCCAACGTCCTGACTTTC. Based on the CDR3 plus reference TRBV5-5 and TRBJ2-6, the full variable domain is DAGVTQSPTHLIKTRGQQVTLRCSPISGHKSVSWYQQVLGQGPQFIFQYYEKEERGRGNFPDRFSARQFPNYSSELNVNALLLGDSALYLCASSRQSANVLTFGAGSRLTVL.

The rearrangement links TRBV5-1 to TRBJ2-1; 13 nucleotides agree with TRBD2. The germline V gene has CDR1 SGHRS and CDR2 YFSETQ. Trimming cost V 4 bases and J 8 bases; bases outside gene matches: 6. This CDR3 has 15 residues. The CDR3 region is CASSPTSGRFDEQFF. The CDR3, as DNA: TGCGCCAGCAGCCCGACTAGCGGGAGGTTCGATGAGCAGTTCTTC.

Only one count was recorded for this clone. This CDR3 is CASSDWGRGETQYF. The CDR3 nucleotides are TGTGCCAGCAGTGATTGGGGAAGAGGGGAGACCCAGTACTTC. The chain couples TRBV25-1 to TRBJ2-5; D possibly corresponds to TRBD2 (5 bases). Trimming shortened V by 3 bases and J by 5 bases, and 13 bases separated the two germline ends. Germline-derived CDR1 and CDR2 are MGHDK and SYGVNS. CDR3 length equals 14 residues.

The genes are TRBV10-3 and TRBJ1-1; D remains ambiguous. The CDR3 consists of 14 residues. Germline V gene lookup returns CDR1 ENHRY and CDR2 SYGVKD. Trimming stripped 5 bases from V and 0 bases from J, with 10 bases between. In DNA form, the CDR3 reads TGTGCCATCAGTACATCGTCCGTGAACACTGAAGCTTTCTTT. Amino acids: CAISTSSVNTEAFF.

The gene calls are TRBV19 and TRBJ1-1; D remains ambiguous. Between the trimmed V and J ends, which lost 4 bases and 7 bases, there was a span of 10 bases. Germline V gene lookup returns CDR1 LNHDA and CDR2 SQIVND (reference sequence). The CDR3 contains 12 residues. CDR3 sequence: CASSTRSVEAFF. The DNA for the CDR3 is TGTGCCAGTAGTACCCGGTCCGTTGAAGCTTTCTTT.

This clone appeared a few times. V is TRBV28 and J is TRBJ2-5, with a tentative D call TRBD1 (6 bases). The CDR3 is 19 amino acids. Germline V lookup: CDR1 MDHEN, CDR2 SYDVKM. The ends were cut back, 3 bases at V and 2 bases at J, with 25 bases in the middle. CDR3: CASSFPKKTDRKQQETQYF. For the CDR3, the DNA is TGTGCCAGCAGTTTCCCAAAAAAGACAGACAGGAAACAACAAGAGACCCAGTACTTC.

The chain couples TRBV5-4 to TRBJ1-4, with 7 positions matching TRBD1. The V and J ends lost 0 bases and 5 bases, in that order; junction bases with no gene match: 7. The CDR3 extends over 16 amino acids. Germline-derived CDR1 and CDR2 are SGHNT and YYREEE (reference sequence). The CDR3 DNA reads TGTGCCAGCAGCTTGGGCACAGGGGTCCCAAATGAAAAACTGTTTTTT. It codes for CASSLGTGVPNEKLFF.

On this clone: Since no conserved phenylalanine or tryptophan closes the CDR3, a read error is the likely cause. The DNA is omitted, as the CDR3 cannot be located on it reliably, and the CDR3 follows TCRdb's listing. J is TRBJ1-2 and V is TRBV7-6. From its first to its last residue, the CDR3 has 15 amino acids. Germline V gene lookup returns CDR1 SGHVS and CDR2 FNYEAQ. The CDR3 sequence: CASSAVSESDLWLHL.

This rearrangement joins TRBV28 to TRBJ1-2; D might be TRBD1 (6 bases). CDR1 is MDHEN and CDR2 is SYDVKM in the germline V gene. Trimming cost V 3 bases and J 7 bases, with 15 bases left between them. The CDR3 contains 14 residues. In nucleotides, the CDR3 is TGTGCCAGCAGTTTTGTGGGCAGGGGCCGTGGCTACACCTTC. Translating gives CASSFVGRGRGYTF.

The chain employs TRBV2 and TRBJ1-5, with a weak D call TRBD1 (6 bases). The CDR3 spans 14 residues. V dropped 6 bases and J dropped 5 bases, with 14 bases sitting between them. CDR1 is SNHLY and CDR2 is FYNNEI in the germline V gene. The CDR3, as DNA: TGTGCCAGCAGCTACATGGACAGAGATCAGCCCCAGCATTTT. It yields the protein CASSYMDRDQPQHF.

To note about this clone: The sample carries other DNA sequences with the same CDR3. This chain uses TRBV7-2 with TRBJ1-1, with 9 bases aligning to TRBD1. V trimming: 5 bases; J trimming: 5 bases; junction bases outside the gene matches: 9. Germline CDR1 reads SGHTA; CDR2 reads FQGNSA. This CDR3 has 15 amino acids. The CDR3 bases are TGTGCCAGCAGCCGGGCCGGGACAGGGCCGACTGAAGCTTTCTTT. Translation: CASSRAGTGPTEAFF.

The chain couples TRBV10-2 to TRBJ2-5; the D is unclear. Germline V gives CDR1 WSHSY, CDR2 SAAADI. Trimming removed 4 bases from V and 5 bases from J, with 11 bases in between. The CDR3 contains 13 residues. For the CDR3, the DNA is TGCGCCAGCAGTGCCCTTCCCCGGGAGACCCAGTACTTC. Protein product: CASSALPRETQYF.

The sample holds a few counts of this clone. The CDR3 loop is CASREGGMKQFF. In DNA form, the CDR3 reads TGTGCCAGCAGGGAGGGCGGGATGAAGCAGTTCTTC. The chain carries TRBV7-9 and TRBJ2-1; a possible D gene is TRBD2 (6 bases). The CDR3 loop spans 12 amino acids. V dropped 6 bases and J dropped 11 bases, with 14 bases sitting between them. Per the germline V gene, CDR1 is SEHNR and CDR2 is FQNEAQ (reference sequence).

The chain has TRBV7-9 and TRBJ2-1, with a weak D call TRBD2 (6 bases). V was cut by 5 bases and J by 2 bases, with 19 bases left in between. The CDR3 length is 17 residues. Germline lookup yields CDR1 SEHNR and CDR2 FQNEAQ (reference sequence). DNA of the CDR3: TGTGCCAGCAGCCCTAGGGAGAAGCGGGCCGCCTACAATGAGCAGTTCTTC. Encoded protein: CASSPREKRAAYNEQFF.

The rearrangement uses TRBV10-1 and TRBJ2-7; maybe TRBD1 (5 bases). V shed 4 bases and J shed 2 bases, with 12 bases lying between them. The CDR3 extends over 14 amino acids. Germline CDR1 and CDR2: WNHNN and SYGVQD (reference sequence). The DNA for the CDR3 is TGCGCCAGCAGTGCAGGGTTTGGGGCCTACGAGCAGTACTTC. This gives the protein CASSAGFGAYEQYF.

The CDR3 reads CASSQRAGRNTEAFF. The DNA for the CDR3 is TGCGCCAGCAGTCAACGGGCAGGTCGGAACACTGAAGCTTTCTTT. The chain recombines TRBV23-1 with TRBJ1-1; D is ambiguous. TRBV23-1 is treated as an ORF (open reading frame) with a function not yet certain. The CDR3 length is 15 residues. V lost 2 bases, J lost 1 base, and 11 bases lay in between.

In the case of this clone: This CDR3 is also generated by other DNA sequences in the sample. This sequence joins TRBV6-1 and TRBJ2-5; D is ambiguous. CDR1 MNHNS and CDR2 SASEGT come from the germline V gene. This CDR3 has 13 amino acids. Trimming removed 3 bases at V and 3 bases at J, with 8 bases between. CDR3 coding DNA: TGTGCCAGCAGTGAGGGTGGAGAAGAGACCCAGTACTTC. Translation gives CASSEGGEETQYF.

This clone has more than one count but fewer than ten. This chain joins TRBV18 and TRBJ2-7; a weak D match, TRBD2 (5 bases). The CDR3 is 14 residues long. Germline V gene lookup returns CDR1 KGHSH and CDR2 LQKENI. The V end lost 0 bases, the J end lost 5 bases, and 11 bases lay between the germline ends. CDR3 DNA: TGTGCCAGCTCACCACCCGGGGTACGGGACGAGCAGTACTTC. Protein product: CASSPPGVRDEQYF.